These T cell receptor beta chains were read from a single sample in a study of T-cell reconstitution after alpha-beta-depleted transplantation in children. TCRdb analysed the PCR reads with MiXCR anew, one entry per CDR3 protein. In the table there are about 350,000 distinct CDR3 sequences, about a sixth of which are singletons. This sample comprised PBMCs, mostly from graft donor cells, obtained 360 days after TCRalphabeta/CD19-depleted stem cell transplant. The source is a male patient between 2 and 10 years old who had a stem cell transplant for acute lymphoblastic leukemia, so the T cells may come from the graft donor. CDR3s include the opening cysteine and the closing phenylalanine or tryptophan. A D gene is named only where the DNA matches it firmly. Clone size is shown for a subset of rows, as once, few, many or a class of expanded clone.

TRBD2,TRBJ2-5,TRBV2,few,TGTGCCAGCATGTCCTCCGGACTAGCGGGAGAGACCCAGTACTTC,CASMSSGLAGETQYF
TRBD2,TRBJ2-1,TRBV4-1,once,TGCGCCAGCAGCCAAGATCGCGGCGGGAGGTGGTACAATGAGCAGTTCTTC,CASSQDRGGRWYNEQFF
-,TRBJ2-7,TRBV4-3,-,TGCGCCAGCAGCCAAGAAGGGGGAACCGAGCAGTACTTC,CASSQEGGTEQYF
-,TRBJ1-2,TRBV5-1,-,TGCGCCAGCAGCTTTTTTTTCCGTCACGGCTACACCTTC,CASSFFFRHGYTF
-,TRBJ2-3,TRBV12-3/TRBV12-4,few,TGTGCCAGCAGTTCTTTCCTGGCGGATACGCAGTATTTT,CASSSFLADTQYF
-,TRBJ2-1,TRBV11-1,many,TGTGCCAGCAGCCTGGACGGCAATGAGCAGTTCTTC,CASSLDGNEQFF
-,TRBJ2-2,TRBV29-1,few,TGCAGCGTTCTGAGAACGAACACCGGGGAGCTGTTTTTT,CSVLRTNTGELFF
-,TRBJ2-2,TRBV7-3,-,TGTGCCAGCAGCTTACACGGGCCCAACACCGGGGAGCTGTTTTTT,CASSLHGPNTGELFF
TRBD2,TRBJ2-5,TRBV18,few,TGTGCCAGCTCATCCGGACTAGTGATAGAGACCCAGTACTTC,CASSSGLVIETQYF
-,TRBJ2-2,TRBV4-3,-,TGCGCCAGCAGCCAAGAGGTGTCTTGGGCCACCGGGGAGCTGTTTTTT,CASSQEVSWATGELFF
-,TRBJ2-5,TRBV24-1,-,TGTGCCACCAGTGATTTTGGGCGCCAGGGAAGAGAGACCCAGTACTTC,CATSDFGRQGRETQYF
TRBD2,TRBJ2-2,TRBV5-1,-,TGCGCCAGCAGCGTGGGACTAGCGGGAGGCACCGGGGAGCTGTTTTTT,CASSVGLAGGTGELFF
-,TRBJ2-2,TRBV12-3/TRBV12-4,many,TGTGCCAGCAGTTTCGGGGAGCTGACCACCGGGGAGCTGTTTTTT,CASSFGELTTGELFF
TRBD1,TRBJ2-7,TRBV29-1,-,TGCAGCGTTCCGGGACAGGGGGCTTACGAGCAGTACTTC,CSVPGQGAYEQYF
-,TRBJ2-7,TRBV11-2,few,TGTGCCAGCAGCTTAGGGCTCACAGGGAACACCCTGTACTTC,CASSLGLTGNTLYF
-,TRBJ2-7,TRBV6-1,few,TGTGCCAGCAACCGACCCTACGAGCAGTACTTC,CASNRPYEQYF
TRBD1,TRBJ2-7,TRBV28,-,TGTGTCAGCAGTTTTCCTTGGGGACAGGGGGCGCAAGAGCAGTACTTC,CVSSFPWGQGAQEQYF
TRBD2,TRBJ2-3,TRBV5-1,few,TGCGCCAGCAGCTTTGCGGGAGGGCGAGATACGCAGTATTTT,CASSFAGGRDTQYF
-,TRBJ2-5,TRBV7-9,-,TGTGCCAGCAGCTCGGTACAGAGACAAGAGACCCAGTACTTC,CASSSVQRQETQYF
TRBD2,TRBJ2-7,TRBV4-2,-,TGTGCCAGCAGCCAAGCGCCCGCAGCGGGAGACGAGCAGTACTTC,CASSQAPAAGDEQYF
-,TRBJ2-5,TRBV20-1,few,TGCCGAGCTGGGGGAGAGACCCAGTACTTC,CRAGGETQYF
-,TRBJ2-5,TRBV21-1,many,TGTGCCAGCAGCAAAGTAGATCCTAGCGGGACACAAGAGACCCAGTACTTC,CASSKVDPSGTQETQYF
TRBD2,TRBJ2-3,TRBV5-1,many,TGCGCCAGCAGCTTCGGGGGGATGTACTCAGATACGCAGTATTTT,CASSFGGMYSDTQYF
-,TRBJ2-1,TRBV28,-,TGTGCCAGCAGGCCGGGTTACAATGAGCAGTTCTTC,CASRPGYNEQFF
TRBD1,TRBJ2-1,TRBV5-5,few,TGTGCCAGTTTCCGGGACAGGAGATACAATGAGCAGTTCTTC,CASFRDRRYNEQFF
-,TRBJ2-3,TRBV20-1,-,TGCAGTGCTCCTTCCTCGGGGAGGACAGATACGCAGTATTTT,CSAPSSGRTDTQYF
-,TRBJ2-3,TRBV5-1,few,TGCGCCAGCAGCTCCACACTCGCAGATACGCAGTATTTT,CASSSTLADTQYF
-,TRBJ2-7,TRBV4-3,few,TGCGCCAGCAGCCAGGCCCGGACGGTCAACGAGCAGTACTTC,CASSQARTVNEQYF
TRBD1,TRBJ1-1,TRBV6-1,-,TGTGCCAGCAGTCAACGGGACAGGGTCACTGAAGCTTTCTTT,CASSQRDRVTEAFF
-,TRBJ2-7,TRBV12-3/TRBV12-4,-,TGTGCCAGCGAGGGGGACAACTCCTACGAGCAGTACTTC,CASEGDNSYEQYF
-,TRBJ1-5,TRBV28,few,TGTGCCAGCAGTTATTTAGGCGGGGCTCAGCCCCAGCATTTT,CASSYLGGAQPQHF
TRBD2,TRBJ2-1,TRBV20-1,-,TGCAGTGCTAGAGTCACGGGAGGGCCCAATGAGCAGTTCTTC,CSARVTGGPNEQFF
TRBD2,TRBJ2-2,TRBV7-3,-,TGTGCCAGCAGCGCCCTAGCGGGGGCGAGCACCGGGGAGCTGTTTTTT,CASSALAGASTGELFF
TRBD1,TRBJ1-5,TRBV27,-,TGTGCCAGCAGTTTATCGGGGACAGGGCCTCAGCCCCAGCATTTT,CASSLSGTGPQPQHF
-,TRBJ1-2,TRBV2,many,TGTGCCAGCAGCCGAAAAGGGGCTAACTATGGCTACACCTTC,CASSRKGANYGYTF
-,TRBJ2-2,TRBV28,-,TGTGCCAGCAGTTTACTAGCGAACACCGGGGAGCTGTTTTTT,CASSLLANTGELFF
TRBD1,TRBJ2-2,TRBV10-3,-,TGTGCCATCAGCCTCACCTCCACGGGGACAGGAACAAACACCGGGGAGCTGTTTTTT,CAISLTSTGTGTNTGELFF
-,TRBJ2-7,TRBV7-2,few,TGTGCCAGCAGCCGCCCTTTGAGCGAGCAGTACTTC,CASSRPLSEQYF
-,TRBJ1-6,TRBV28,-,TGTGCCAGCAGCCAGAGGGAGAGCTCCTATAATTCACCCCTCCACTTT,CASSQRESSYNSPLHF
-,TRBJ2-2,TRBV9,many,TGTGCCAGCAGCGGTGGGAGCGGGGAGCTGTTTTTT,CASSGGSGELFF
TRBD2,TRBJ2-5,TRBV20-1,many,TGCAGTGCTAGAACCCCTAGCGGGAGGTGGGAGACCCAGTACTTC,CSARTPSGRWETQYF
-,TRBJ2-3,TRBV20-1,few,TGCAGTGCTAGCCGATCAGATACACCCCTTAGCACAGATACGCAGTATTTT,CSASRSDTPLSTDTQYF
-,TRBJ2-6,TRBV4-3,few,TGCGCCAGCAGCCAAGGTCGGATTCTTGGGGCCAACGTCCTGACTTTC,CASSQGRILGANVLTF
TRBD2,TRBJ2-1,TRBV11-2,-,TGTGCCAGCAGCTCTCCACAGGGGCCAGGACTAGCGGGAGGAAAATATGAGCAGTTCTTC,CASSSPQGPGLAGGKYEQFF
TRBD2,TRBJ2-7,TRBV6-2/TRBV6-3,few,TGTGCCAGCAGTACCCTAGCGGGCCTCTCCTACGAGCAGTACTTC,CASSTLAGLSYEQYF
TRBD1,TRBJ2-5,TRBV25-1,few,TGTGCCAGCAGCCCCTGGGCGGACAGGGGTAGGGAGACCCAGTACTTC,CASSPWADRGRETQYF
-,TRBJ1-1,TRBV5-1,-,TGCGCCAGCAGCTTGAGAGTCATGAACACTGAAGCTTTCTTT,CASSLRVMNTEAFF
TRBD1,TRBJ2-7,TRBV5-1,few,TGCGCCAGCAGCTTTATCAGGGGGCGCCAATCCGAGCAGTACTTC,CASSFIRGRQSEQYF
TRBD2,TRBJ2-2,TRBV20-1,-,TGCAGTGCTAGAGAGGCAGGGAGGGTGGACACCGGGGAGCTGTTTTTT,CSAREAGRVDTGELFF
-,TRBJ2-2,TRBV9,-,TGTGCCAGCAGCGTAGCCCCGACGGGTCGGGACACCGGGGAGCTGTTTTTT,CASSVAPTGRDTGELFF
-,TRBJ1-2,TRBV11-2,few,TGTGCCAGCAGCTTAGTAGGTAGGGGCTCCTATGGCTACACCTTC,CASSLVGRGSYGYTF
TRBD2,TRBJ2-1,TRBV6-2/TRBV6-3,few,TGTGCCAGCAGTTACACCGTCAATAGCGGGAGCGAGTACAATGAGCAGTTCTTC,CASSYTVNSGSEYNEQFF
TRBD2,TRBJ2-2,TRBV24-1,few,TGTGCCACCAGTGATCCAACTAGCGGAATATACACCGGGGAGCTGTTTTTT,CATSDPTSGIYTGELFF
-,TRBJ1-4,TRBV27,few,TGTGCCAGCAGTTTATCAGGGACATCTAGGGAGGAAAAACTGTTTTTT,CASSLSGTSREEKLFF
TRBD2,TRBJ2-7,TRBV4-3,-,TGCGCCAGCAGCCAAGAGTTCCTAGCGGGACCTGAGCAGTACTTC,CASSQEFLAGPEQYF
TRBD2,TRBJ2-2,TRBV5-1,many,TGCGCCAGCAGCTCGACTAGCGGGGACGCCGGGGAGCTGTTTTTT,CASSSTSGDAGELFF
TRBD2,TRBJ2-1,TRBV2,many,TGTGCCAGCAGTGTTACTAGCGGGAGCTCCTACAATGAGCAGTTCTTC,CASSVTSGSSYNEQFF